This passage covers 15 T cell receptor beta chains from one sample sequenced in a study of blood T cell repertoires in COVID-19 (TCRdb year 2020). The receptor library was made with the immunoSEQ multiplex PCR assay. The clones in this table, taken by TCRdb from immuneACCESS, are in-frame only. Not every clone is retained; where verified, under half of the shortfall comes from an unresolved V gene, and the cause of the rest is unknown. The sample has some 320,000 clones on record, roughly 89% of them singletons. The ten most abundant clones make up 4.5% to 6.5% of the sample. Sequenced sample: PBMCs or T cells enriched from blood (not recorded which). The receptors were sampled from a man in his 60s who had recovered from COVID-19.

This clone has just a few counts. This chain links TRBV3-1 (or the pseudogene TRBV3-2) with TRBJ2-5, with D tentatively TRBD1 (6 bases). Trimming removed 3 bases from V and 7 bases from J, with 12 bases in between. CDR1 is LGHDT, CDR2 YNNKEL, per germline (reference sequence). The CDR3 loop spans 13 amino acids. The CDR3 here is CASSHQRGGTQYF. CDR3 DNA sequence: TGTGCCAGCAGCCACCAAAGAGGGGGGACCCAGTACTTC.

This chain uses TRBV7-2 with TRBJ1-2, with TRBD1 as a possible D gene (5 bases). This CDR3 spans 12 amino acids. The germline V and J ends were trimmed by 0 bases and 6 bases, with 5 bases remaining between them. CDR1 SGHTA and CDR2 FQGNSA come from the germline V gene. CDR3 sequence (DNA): TGTGCCAGCAGCTTAGCAGGGGATGGCTACACCTTC. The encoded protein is CASSLAGDGYTF.

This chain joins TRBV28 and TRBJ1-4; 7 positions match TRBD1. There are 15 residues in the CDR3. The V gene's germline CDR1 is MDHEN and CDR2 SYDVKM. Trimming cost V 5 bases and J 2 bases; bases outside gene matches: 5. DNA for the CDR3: TGTGCCAGCAGTGGACCACAGGGGACTAATGAAAAACTGTTTTTT. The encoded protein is CASSGPQGTNEKLFF.

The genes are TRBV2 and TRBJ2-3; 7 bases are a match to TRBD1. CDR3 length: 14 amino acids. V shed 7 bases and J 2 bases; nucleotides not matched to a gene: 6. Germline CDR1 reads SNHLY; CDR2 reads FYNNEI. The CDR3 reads CASNRGRSTDTQYF. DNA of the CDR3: TGTGCCAGCAACAGGGGACGTTCCACAGATACGCAGTATTTT.

The CDR3 loop is CASSLDPKTSGGRSYNEQFF. For the CDR3, the DNA is TGTGCCAGCAGCTTAGATCCGAAGACTAGCGGGGGTAGGTCCTACAATGAGCAGTTCTTC. The rearrangement joins TRBV11-3 to TRBJ2-1, with 12 bases lining up with TRBD2. In germline, CDR1 is SGHNT, CDR2 YENEEA. The ends lost 0 bases at V and 1 base at J; junction bases unmatched: 10. This CDR3 comprises 20 residues.

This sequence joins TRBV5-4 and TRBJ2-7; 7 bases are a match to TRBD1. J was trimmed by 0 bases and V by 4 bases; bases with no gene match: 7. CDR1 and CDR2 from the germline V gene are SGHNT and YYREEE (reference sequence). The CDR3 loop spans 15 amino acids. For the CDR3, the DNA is TGTGCCAGCAGCCTCGCAGGGGGTCGCTCCTACGAGCAGTACTTC. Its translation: CASSLAGGRSYEQYF.

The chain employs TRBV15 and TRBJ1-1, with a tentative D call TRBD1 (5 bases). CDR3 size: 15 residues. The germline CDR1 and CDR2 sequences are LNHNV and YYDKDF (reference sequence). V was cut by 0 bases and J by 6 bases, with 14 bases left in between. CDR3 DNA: TGTGCCACCAGCAGAGAAAGGCAGGGTGGGGCTGAAGCTTTCTTT. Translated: CATSRERQGGAEAFF.

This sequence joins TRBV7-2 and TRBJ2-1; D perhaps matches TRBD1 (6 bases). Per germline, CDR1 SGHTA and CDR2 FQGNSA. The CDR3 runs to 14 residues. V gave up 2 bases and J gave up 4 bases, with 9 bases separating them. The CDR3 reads CASSLFGTYNEQFF. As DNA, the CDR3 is TGTGCCAGCAGCTTATTCGGGACATACAATGAGCAGTTCTTC. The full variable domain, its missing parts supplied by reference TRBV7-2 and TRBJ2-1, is GAGVSQSPSNKVTEKGKDVELRCDPISGHTALYWYRQSLGQGLEFLIYFQGNSAPDKSGLPSDRFSAERTGGSVSTLTIQRTQQEDSAVYLCASSLFGTYNEQFFGPGTRLTVL.

The CDR3 reads CASSSQVTDYGYTF. CDR3 in DNA: TGTGCCAGCTCATCTCAGGTTACGGACTATGGCTACACCTTC. The V gene is TRBV18, the J gene TRBJ1-2; no reliable D call. Germline V gene lookup returns CDR1 KGHSH and CDR2 LQKENI. This CDR3 has 14 residues. The V end lost 5 bases, the J end lost 3 bases, and 13 bases lay between the germline ends.

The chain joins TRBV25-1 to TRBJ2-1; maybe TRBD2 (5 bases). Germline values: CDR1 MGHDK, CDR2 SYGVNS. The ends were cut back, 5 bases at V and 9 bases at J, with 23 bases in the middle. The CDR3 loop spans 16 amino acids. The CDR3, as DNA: TGTGCCAGCAGTAAGTTTTCGGGATCGGCGGATACTGAGCAGTTCTTC. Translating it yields CASSKFSGSADTEQFF.

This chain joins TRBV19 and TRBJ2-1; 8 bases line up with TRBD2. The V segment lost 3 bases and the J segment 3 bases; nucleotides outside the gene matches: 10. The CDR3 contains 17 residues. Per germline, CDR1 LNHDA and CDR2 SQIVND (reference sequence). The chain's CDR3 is CASSMTGRADVYNEQFF. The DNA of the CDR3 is TGTGCCAGTAGTATGACCGGGAGGGCCGACGTCTACAATGAGCAGTTCTTC.

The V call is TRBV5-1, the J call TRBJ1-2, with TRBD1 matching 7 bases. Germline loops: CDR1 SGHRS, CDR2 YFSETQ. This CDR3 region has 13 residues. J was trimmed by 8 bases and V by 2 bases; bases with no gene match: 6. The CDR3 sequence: CASSLDRVSGYTF. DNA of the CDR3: TGCGCCAGCAGCTTAGACAGGGTGAGCGGCTACACCTTC.

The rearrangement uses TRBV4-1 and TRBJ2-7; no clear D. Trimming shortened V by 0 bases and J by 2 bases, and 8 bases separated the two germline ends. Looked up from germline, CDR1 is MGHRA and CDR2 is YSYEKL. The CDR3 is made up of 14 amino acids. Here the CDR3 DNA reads TGCGCCAGCAGCCAAGATTTAGCCACCTACGAGCAGTACTTC. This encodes CASSQDLATYEQYF.

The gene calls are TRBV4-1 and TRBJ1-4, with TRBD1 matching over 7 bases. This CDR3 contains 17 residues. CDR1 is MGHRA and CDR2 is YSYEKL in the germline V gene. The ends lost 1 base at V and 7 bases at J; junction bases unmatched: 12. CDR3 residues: CASSQVTARWTGEKLFF. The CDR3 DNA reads TGCGCCAGCAGCCAAGTTACAGCCCGATGGACAGGTGAAAAACTGTTTTTT.

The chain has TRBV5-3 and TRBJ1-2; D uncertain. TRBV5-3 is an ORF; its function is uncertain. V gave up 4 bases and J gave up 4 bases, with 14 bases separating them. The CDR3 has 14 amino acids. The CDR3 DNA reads TGTGCCAGAAGCACCCAGGAACGTTCCTATGGCTACACCTTC. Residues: CARSTQERSYGYTF.